This T cell receptor beta chain was retrieved from a study of post-analysis software for immune sequencing data. On the study more broadly: There were relapsing-remitting, secondary progressive and progressive-relapsing multiple sclerosis among the disease courses included. General observations from the study: About five TRBV segments appeared more often in patients than in controls, and TRBV5-6, TRBV5-1 and TRBV20-1 were among these. Strong co-clustering by F measure was evident for samples that had been prepared in the same batch. Among multiple sclerosis patients, normalized Chao1 diversity was significantly below that of controls.

Concerning this clonotype itself: Its antigen remains unidentified.

This CDR3 contains 12 residues. Germline V gene lookup returns CDR1 SGHKS and CDR2 YYEKEE (reference sequence). Trimming took off 2 bases at V and 10 bases at J, with 9 bases between the two ends. Unique molecular identifiers were built into the TCR beta cDNA libraries. The source material, roughly 0.9 to 11 million T cells, gave rise to roughly 0.5 million cDNA molecules. MiXCR, applied by TCRdb to the PCR reads, yields one record per CDR3 protein. The data hold approximately 460,000 distinct CDR3 sequences, with roughly 45% observed a single time. The chain combines TRBV5-5 with TRBJ2-2; D not certain. Specimen: blood. The TCR sequence derives from a girl between 5 and 17 years old with multiple sclerosis. The CDR3 loop reads CASSFILEELFF. The DNA of the CDR3 is TGTGCCAGCAGCTTTATTCTCGAGGAGCTGTTTTTT.